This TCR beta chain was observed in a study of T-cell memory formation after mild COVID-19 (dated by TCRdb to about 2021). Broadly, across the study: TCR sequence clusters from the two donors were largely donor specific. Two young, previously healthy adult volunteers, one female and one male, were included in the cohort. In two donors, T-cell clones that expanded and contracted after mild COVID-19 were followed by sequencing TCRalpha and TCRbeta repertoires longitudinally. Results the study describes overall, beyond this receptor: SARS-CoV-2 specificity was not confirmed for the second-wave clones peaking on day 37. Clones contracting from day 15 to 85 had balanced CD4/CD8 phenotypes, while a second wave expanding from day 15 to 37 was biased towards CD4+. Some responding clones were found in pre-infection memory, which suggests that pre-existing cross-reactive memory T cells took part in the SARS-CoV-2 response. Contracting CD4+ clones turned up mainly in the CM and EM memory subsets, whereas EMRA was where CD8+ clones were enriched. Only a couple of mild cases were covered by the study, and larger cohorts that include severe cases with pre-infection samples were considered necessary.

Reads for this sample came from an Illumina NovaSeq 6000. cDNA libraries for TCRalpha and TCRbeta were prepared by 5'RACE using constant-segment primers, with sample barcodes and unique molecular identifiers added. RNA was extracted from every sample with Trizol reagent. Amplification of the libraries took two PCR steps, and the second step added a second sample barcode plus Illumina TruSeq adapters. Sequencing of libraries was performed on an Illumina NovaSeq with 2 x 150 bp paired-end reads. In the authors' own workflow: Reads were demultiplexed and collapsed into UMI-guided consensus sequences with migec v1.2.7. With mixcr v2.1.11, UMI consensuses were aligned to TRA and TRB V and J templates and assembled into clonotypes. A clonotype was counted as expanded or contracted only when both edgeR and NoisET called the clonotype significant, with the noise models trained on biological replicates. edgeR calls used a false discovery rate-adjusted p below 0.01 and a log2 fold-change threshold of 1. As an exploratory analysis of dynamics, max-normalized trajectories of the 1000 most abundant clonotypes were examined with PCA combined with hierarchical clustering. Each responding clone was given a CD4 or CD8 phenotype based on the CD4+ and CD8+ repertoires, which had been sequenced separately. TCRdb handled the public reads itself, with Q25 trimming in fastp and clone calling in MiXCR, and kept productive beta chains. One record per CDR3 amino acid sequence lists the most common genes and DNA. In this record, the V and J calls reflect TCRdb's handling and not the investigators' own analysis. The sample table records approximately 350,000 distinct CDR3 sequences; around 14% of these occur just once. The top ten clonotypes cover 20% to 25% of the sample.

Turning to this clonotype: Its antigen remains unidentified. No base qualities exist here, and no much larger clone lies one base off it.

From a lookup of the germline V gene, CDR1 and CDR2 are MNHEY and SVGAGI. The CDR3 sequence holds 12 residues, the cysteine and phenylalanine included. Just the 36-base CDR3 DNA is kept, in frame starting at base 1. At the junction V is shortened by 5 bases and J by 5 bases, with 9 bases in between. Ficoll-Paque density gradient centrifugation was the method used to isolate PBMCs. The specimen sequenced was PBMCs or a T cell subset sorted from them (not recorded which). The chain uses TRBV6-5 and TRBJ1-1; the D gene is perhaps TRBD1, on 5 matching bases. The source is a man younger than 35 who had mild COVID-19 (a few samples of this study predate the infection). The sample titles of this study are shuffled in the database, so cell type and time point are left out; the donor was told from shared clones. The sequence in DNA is TGTGCCAGCAGTCAAGACAGAACTGAAGCTTTCTTT. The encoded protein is CASSQDRTEAFF.